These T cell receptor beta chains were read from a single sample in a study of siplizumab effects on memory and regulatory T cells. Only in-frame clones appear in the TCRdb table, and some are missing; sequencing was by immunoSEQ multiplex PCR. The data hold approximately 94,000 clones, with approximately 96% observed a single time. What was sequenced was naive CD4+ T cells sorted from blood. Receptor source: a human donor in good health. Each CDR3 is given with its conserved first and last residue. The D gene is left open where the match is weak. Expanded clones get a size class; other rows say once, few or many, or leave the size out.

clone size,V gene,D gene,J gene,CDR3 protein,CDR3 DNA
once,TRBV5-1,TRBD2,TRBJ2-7,CASSLESSGGYEQYF,TGCGCCAGCAGCTTGGAGTCTAGCGGGGGCTACGAGCAGTACTTC
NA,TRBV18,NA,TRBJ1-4,CASSPMDSLNEKLFF,TGTGCCAGCTCACCAATGGACAGCCTAAATGAAAAACTGTTTTTT
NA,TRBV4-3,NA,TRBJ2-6,CASSQDRVGGANVLTF,TGCGCCAGCAGCCAAGATAGGGTCGGCGGGGCCAACGTCCTGACTTTC
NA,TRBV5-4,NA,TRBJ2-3,CASTREPTDTQYF,TGTGCCAGTACTCGCGAACCCACAGATACGCAGTATTTT
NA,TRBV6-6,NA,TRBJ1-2,CASGTGRKNYGYTF,TGTGCCAGCGGAACAGGGAGGAAGAACTATGGCTACACCTTC
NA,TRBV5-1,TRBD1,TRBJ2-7,CASSPGQGTEEQYF,TGCGCCAGCAGCCCCGGACAGGGGACGGAGGAGCAGTACTTC
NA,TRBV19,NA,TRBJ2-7,CASSTGQSYEQYF,TGTGCCAGTAGTACAGGACAGAGCTACGAGCAGTACTTC
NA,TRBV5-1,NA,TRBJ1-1,CASNGQRDTEAFF,TGCGCCAGCAATGGCCAGCGGGACACTGAAGCTTTCTTT
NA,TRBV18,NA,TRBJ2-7,CASSEGGSYEQYF,TGTGCCAGCTCCGAGGGGGGTTCCTACGAGCAGTACTTC
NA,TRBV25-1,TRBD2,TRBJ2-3,CAGSEWVGGSTDTQYF,TGTGCCGGCAGTGAATGGGTCGGGGGGAGCACAGATACGCAGTATTTT
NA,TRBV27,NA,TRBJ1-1,CASSFLTNTEAFF,TGTGCCAGCAGTTTCCTAACCAACACTGAAGCTTTCTTT
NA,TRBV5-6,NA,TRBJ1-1,CASSRTPGGTEAFF,TGTGCCAGCAGCCGCACACCGGGCGGCACTGAAGCTTTCTTT